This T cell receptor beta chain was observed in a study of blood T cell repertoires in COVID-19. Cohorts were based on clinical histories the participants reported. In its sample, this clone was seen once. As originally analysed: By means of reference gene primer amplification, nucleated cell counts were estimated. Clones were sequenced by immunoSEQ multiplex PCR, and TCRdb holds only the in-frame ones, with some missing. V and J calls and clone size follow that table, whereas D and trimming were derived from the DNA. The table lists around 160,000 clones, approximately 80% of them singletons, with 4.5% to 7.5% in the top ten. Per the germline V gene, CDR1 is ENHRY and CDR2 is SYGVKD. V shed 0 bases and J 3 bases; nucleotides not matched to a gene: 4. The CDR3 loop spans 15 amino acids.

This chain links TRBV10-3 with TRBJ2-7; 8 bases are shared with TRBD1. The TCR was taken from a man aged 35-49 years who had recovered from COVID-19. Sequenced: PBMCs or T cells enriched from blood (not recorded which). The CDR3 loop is CAISESGQGIYEQYF. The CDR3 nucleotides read TGTGCCATCAGTGAGTCTGGACAGGGCATCTACGAGCAGTACTTC.